This entry is about one TCR beta chain. Its specificity is unknown. With 7 bases clipped from V and 0 bases from J, the junction kept 7 bases outside the gene matches. This CDR3 comprises 16 residues. The germline CDR1 and CDR2 sequences are SGHRS and YFSETQ. This specimen belongs to a study of cytomegalovirus exposure and HLA in healthy donors. Study-wide results and limits: For most TCR beta V segments, an earlier analysis put the productive rate at about 87% or about 30% of the time.

The PCR ran on 60 Vbeta and 13 Jbeta primers. Generated by immunoSEQ multiplex PCR, the TCRdb table keeps only in-frame clones and is missing some. This sample contains 30,000 to 40,000 clones. The source is a human donor in good health. This chain links TRBV5-1 with TRBJ2-1; 10 bases map to TRBD1. What was sequenced was PBMCs. The DNA of the CDR3 is TGCGCCAGCTCGACAGGGGGCCCGAGCTCCTACAATGAGCAGTTCTTC. Its protein is CASSTGGPSSYNEQFF. Full variable domain (remainder filled in from reference TRBV5-1 and TRBJ2-1): KAGVTQTPRYLIKTRGQQVTLSCSPISGHRSVSWYQQTPGQGLQFLFEYFSETQRNKGNFPGRFSGRQFSNSRSEMNVSTLELGDSALYLCASSTGGPSSYNEQFFGPGTRLTVL.